A single TCR beta chain is shown here with its context. The antigen remains undetermined. The data originate from a study of T cell responses to AZD1222 COVID-19 vaccine. Study-wide points: Elevations in Spike-specific TCR breadth and depth followed administration of two AZD1222 doses. Nearly half of the spike-specific TCRs reportedly recognize variant regions that carry no mutations.

V gave up 3 bases and J gave up 5 bases; unmatched junction bases: 9. Germline V gene sequence: CDR1 SGHVS, CDR2 FQNEAQ. CDR3 length: 16 amino acids. Assay used: immunoSEQ multiplex PCR; TCRdb lists only in-frame clones, some missing. The table lists over 110,000 clones, about 90% of them singletons, with 1.5% to 2% in the top ten. It was second doses at about 4 or about 12 weeks that were pooled. This chain links TRBV7-8 with TRBJ2-1; the match to TRBD1 covers 8 bases. This clonotype originated in an adult who received the AZD1222 COVID-19 vaccine. Specimen: peripheral blood, collected 28 days after the second AZD1222 dose. Written as DNA, the CDR3 is TGTGCCAGCAGCTTGTTCCTCGGACAGGGCAACAATGAGCAGTTCTTC. As protein: CASSLFLGQGNNEQFF. Based on the CDR3 plus reference TRBV7-8 and TRBJ2-1, the full variable domain is GAGVSQSPRYKVAKRGQDVALRCDPISGHVSLFWYQQALGQGPEFLTYFQNEAQLDKSGLPSDRFFAERPEGSVSTLKIQRTQQEDSAVYLCASSLFLGQGNNEQFFGPGTRLTVL.